This entry lists 22 T cell receptor beta chains sequenced from one sample in a study of patients and donors after allogeneic stem cell transplantation (dated by TCRdb to 2018 to 2021). Libraries were made using RT-PCR. The sample was run on a NextSeq 550. TCRdb reanalyzed the raw reads on its own, using fastp at Q25 for trimming and MiXCR for clone calling, and kept in-frame beta chains. Each CDR3 protein appears once, grouped with its most common genes and DNA. The sample table holds approximately 88,000 distinct CDR3 sequences, of which just under 5% were seen once. The ten largest make up 2.6% of the sample. Material for sequencing was blood, either unsorted or a sorted T cell fraction (not recorded which). The receptor set was obtained from a human donor who was either an allogeneic HSCT recipient or a stem cell or donor lymphocyte infusion donor (not recorded which). It is not recorded whose cells these are; they may come from a transplant donor.

This clonotype was observed many times. The genes are TRBV10-2 and TRBJ1-2, with D unclear. Trimming pared 8 bases from V and 8 bases from J, leaving 9 bases between. CDR1 is WSHSY, CDR2 SAAADI, per germline. This CDR3 region has 10 residues. The CDR3 loop is CASRGNGYTF. The CDR3 DNA is TGCGCCAGCCGGGGTAACGGCTACACCTTC.

This clonotype was seen at least ten times. The chain links TRBV19 to TRBJ1-1; TRBD1 is a possible D gene (5 bases). This CDR3 spans 12 amino acids. V dropped 6 bases and J dropped 3 bases, with 8 bases sitting between them. Germline CDR1 is LNHDA and CDR2 is SQIVND (reference sequence). The CDR3 bases are TGTGCCAGTAGGACAGTTTACACTGAAGCTTTCTTT. Translation: CASRTVYTEAFF.

This rearrangement joins TRBV7-3 to TRBJ2-1; TRBD2 matches at 13 bases. Losses at the gene ends were 6 bases for V and 8 bases for J; bases not matched to a gene: 7. CDR3 length: 15 amino acids. Germline V gene data show CDR1 as SGHTA and CDR2 as FQGTGA. The CDR3 protein is CASSQTSGRADEQFF. DNA of the CDR3: TGTGCCAGCAGTCAAACTAGCGGGAGGGCCGATGAGCAGTTCTTC.

This clonotype was observed at least ten times. The chain recombines TRBV10-1 with TRBJ2-3; D perhaps matches TRBD1 (6 bases). Germline CDR1 and CDR2: WNHNN and SYGVQD (reference sequence). V gave up 2 bases and J gave up 2 bases, with 11 bases separating them. The length of the CDR3 is 15 residues. The CDR3 spells CASSETGQSTDTQYF. In nucleotides, the CDR3 is TGCGCCAGCAGTGAGACAGGACAGTCCACAGATACGCAGTATTTT.

The chain has TRBV11-2 and TRBJ2-3, with 8 positions matching TRBD2. This CDR3 has 19 residues. Looked up from germline, CDR1 is SGHAT and CDR2 is FQNNGV. V lost 0 bases to trimming and J lost 0 bases; unmatched junction nucleotides: 11. CDR3 residues: CASSLEASGLLASTDTQYF. The DNA for the CDR3 is TGTGCCAGCAGCTTAGAAGCTAGCGGGTTACTGGCTAGCACAGATACGCAGTATTTT.

The table lists this clonotype with many counts. The rearrangement uses TRBV5-1 and TRBJ1-1; D might be TRBD1 (5 bases). The CDR3 has 14 residues. Germline V gene data show CDR1 as SGHRS and CDR2 as YFSETQ. V gave up 6 bases and J gave up 5 bases, with 17 bases separating them. CDR3 sequence reads: CASTPSGGGTEAFF. The CDR3 DNA reads TGCGCCAGCACCCCGAGCGGGGGAGGGACTGAAGCTTTCTTT.

This clonotype was detected many times. The genes are TRBV27 and TRBJ2-7; D gene ambiguous. V was shortened by 0 bases and J by 0 bases, with 9 bases between the two germline ends. The CDR3 extends over 15 amino acids. The germline V gene has CDR1 MNHEY and CDR2 SMNVEV (reference sequence). CDR3 in DNA: TGTGCCAGCAGTTTATCGTACGGAAGCTCCTACGAGCAGTACTTC. Its translation: CASSLSYGSSYEQYF.

This clonotype has more than one count but fewer than ten. This rearrangement joins TRBV18 to TRBJ1-2, with TRBD1 as a possible D gene (6 bases). Germline loops: CDR1 KGHSH, CDR2 LQKENI. Trimming pared 7 bases from V and 3 bases from J, leaving 15 bases between. This CDR3 region has 14 residues. Here the CDR3 reads CASLRQVNYYGYTF. The CDR3 DNA is TGTGCCAGCTTACGACAGGTTAACTACTATGGCTACACCTTC.

This clonotype has a handful of counts. Compared with germline, one end of the junction differs, possibly owing to a read error. This rearrangement joins TRBV18 to TRBJ2-1, with D unclear. Per germline, CDR1 KGHSH and CDR2 LQKENI. The CDR3 extends over 13 amino acids. The CDR3 spells CASSQARNNEQCF. CDR3 DNA: TGTGCCAGCTCACAGGCCAGAAACAATGAGCAGTGCTTC.

In this sample, this clonotype turned up a few times. This chain connects TRBV3-1 to TRBJ2-2, with 13 bases that match TRBD2. Per germline, CDR1 LGHDT and CDR2 YNNKEL (reference sequence). After removal of 4 bases from V and 7 bases from J, the junction contained 12 bases not matched to a gene. The CDR3 loop spans 18 amino acids. Here the CDR3 DNA reads TGTGCCAGCAGCCCCAGGGGGGGGACTAGCGGGAAGATCGGGGAGCTGTTTTTT. This codes for CASSPRGGTSGKIGELFF.

Concerning this clonotype: A clone one base away is much larger, so this may be a read error. The CDR3 does not close with the conserved phenylalanine or tryptophan, likely indicating a read error. The chain carries TRBV6-1 and TRBJ2-1; 9 bases line up with TRBD1. Germline values: CDR1 MNHNS, CDR2 SASEGT. The CDR3 is 13 amino acids. The V segment lost 1 base and the J segment 12 bases; nucleotides outside the gene matches: 4. CDR3 sequence reads: CASSEEQGAWQFY. The CDR3 DNA reads TGTGCCAGCAGTGAAGAACAGGGGGCTTGGCAGTTCTAC.

This clonotype was found a few times. V is TRBV6-1 and J is TRBJ2-1; tentatively, D is TRBD1 or TRBD2 (5 bases each). Between the trimmed V and J ends, which lost 3 bases and 6 bases, there was a span of 15 bases. The CDR3 sequence is 15 residues long. CDR1 is MNHNS and CDR2 is SASEGT in the germline V gene. CDR3 sequence reads: CASSDWGFGGNEQFF. CDR3 nucleotide sequence: TGTGCCAGCAGTGATTGGGGGTTTGGAGGCAATGAGCAGTTCTTC.

This clonotype was counted many times. This chain connects TRBV5-1 to TRBJ2-5, with 10 bases identical to TRBD2. This CDR3 is 15 amino acids long. Germline lookup yields CDR1 SGHRS and CDR2 YFSETQ. V shed 2 bases and J 7 bases; nucleotides not matched to a gene: 8. CDR3: CASSFTSGASGTQYF. The CDR3 DNA sequence: TGCGCCAGCAGCTTCACTAGCGGGGCCAGTGGGACCCAGTACTTC.

This clonotype came up a few times. The rearrangement uses TRBV19 and TRBJ1-1; TRBD1 might be the D (6 bases). The germline V gene encodes CDR1 LNHDA and CDR2 SQIVND (reference sequence). V lost 7 bases to trimming and J lost 1 base, with 10 bases between them. The CDR3 has 13 amino acids. CDR3 region: CASNLQGNTEAFF. In nucleotides, the CDR3 is TGTGCCAGTAATCTACAGGGGAACACTGAAGCTTTCTTT. The variable domain in full, with the rest retrieved from reference TRBV19 and TRBJ1-1, is DGGITQSPKYLFRKEGQNVTLSCEQNLNHDAMYWYRQDPGQGLRLIYYSQIVNDFQKGDIAEGYSVSREKKESFPLTVTSAQKNPTAFYLCASNLQGNTEAFFGQGTRLTVV.

This clonotype has ten or more counts. The V and J genes are TRBV5-1 and TRBJ1-2, with D maybe TRBD1 (6 bases). The CDR3 consists of 15 residues. Germline loops: CDR1 SGHRS, CDR2 YFSETQ. Trimming pared 3 bases from V and 7 bases from J, leaving 19 bases between. The CDR3 sequence is CASSYFIQGFSGYTF. CDR3 coding DNA: TGCGCCAGCAGCTACTTCATACAGGGCTTTTCTGGCTACACCTTC.

The table lists this clonotype with many counts. The chain carries TRBV20-1 and TRBJ1-1; 10 positions match TRBD1. This CDR3 has 15 amino acids. With 1 base clipped from V and 7 bases from J, the junction kept 9 bases outside the gene matches. The germline V gene encodes CDR1 DFQATT and CDR2 SNEGSKA (reference sequence). The CDR3 loop reads CSARGRQGAKDEAFF. CDR3 sequence (DNA): TGCAGTGCTAGAGGAAGACAGGGGGCGAAGGATGAAGCTTTCTTT.

DNA for the CDR3: TGTGCCAGCAGTTTATCCCGATGGGGGGAACCTGACACTGAAGCTTTCTTT. Its protein is CASSLSRWGEPDTEAFF. The chain links TRBV28 to TRBJ1-1; maybe TRBD1 (5 bases). The V end was cut by 1 base, the J end by 3 bases, with 18 bases between. Germline V CDR1 and CDR2: MDHEN, SYDVKM. This CDR3 spans 17 amino acids.

This clonotype was found many times. The genes are TRBV5-1 and TRBJ2-7, with D perhaps assigned TRBD1 or TRBD2 (6 bases each). The CDR3 is 15 residues long. Trimming stripped 0 bases from V and 7 bases from J, with 17 bases between. CDR1 and CDR2 (germline): SGHRS, YFSETQ. Here the CDR3 reads CASSLDAGSQGEQYF. For the CDR3, the DNA is TGCGCCAGCAGCTTGGATGCGGGGAGCCAGGGGGAGCAGTACTTC.

This clonotype has a count of ten or more. The chain is built from TRBV6-5 and TRBJ2-1; D perhaps matches TRBD2 (6 bases). The CDR3 is 15 amino acids. Germline lookup yields CDR1 MNHEY and CDR2 SVGAGI. Trimming left V 4 bases short and J 7 bases short, with 17 bases between. The CDR3 loop is CASSLLAAPRNEQFF. Here the CDR3 DNA reads TGTGCCAGCAGTTTACTAGCTGCCCCAAGGAATGAGCAGTTCTTC.

This clonotype was observed many times. The chain couples TRBV3-1 to TRBJ2-7; 7 positions agree with TRBD2. CDR3 size: 14 residues. Germline trimming cut 6 bases from V and 3 bases from J; bases unmatched to any gene: 8. Germline V gene sequence: CDR1 LGHDT, CDR2 YNNKEL (reference sequence). CDR3 DNA sequence: TGTGCCAGCAGGCCAAGCGGGGCCAACTACGAGCAGTACTTC. It codes for CASRPSGANYEQYF.

Only a few counts were recorded for this clonotype. This chain connects TRBV9 to TRBJ1-4; no clear D. The germline gives CDR1 SGDLS, CDR2 YYNGEE. The ends were cut back, 0 bases at V and 6 bases at J, with 9 bases in the middle. This CDR3 comprises 14 residues. Here the CDR3 reads CASSVDISYEKLFF. CDR3 bases: TGTGCCAGCAGCGTAGATATAAGTTATGAAAAACTGTTTTTT.

The genes are TRBV9 and TRBJ1-3; no firm D call. The V end lost 0 bases, the J end lost 1 base, and 11 bases lay between the germline ends. Germline CDR1 and CDR2: SGDLS and YYNGEE. This CDR3 is 16 amino acids long. CDR3 nucleotide sequence: TGTGCCAGCAGCGTAGTGGCGGACGCATCTGGAAACACCATATATTTT. Encoded protein: CASSVVADASGNTIYF.